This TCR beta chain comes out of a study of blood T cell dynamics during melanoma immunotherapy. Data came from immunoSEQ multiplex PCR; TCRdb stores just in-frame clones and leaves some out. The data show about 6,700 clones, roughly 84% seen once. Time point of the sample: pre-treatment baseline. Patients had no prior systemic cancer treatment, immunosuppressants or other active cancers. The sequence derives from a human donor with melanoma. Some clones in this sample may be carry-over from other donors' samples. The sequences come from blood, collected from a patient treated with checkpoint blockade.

The DNA for the CDR3 is TGTGCCAGCAGCAAGGTTGTTGGGGCGAAGGGTGCTGAAGCTTTCTTT. Translated: CASSKVVGAKGAEAFF. The chain links TRBV11-2 to TRBJ1-1; a weak D match, TRBD1 (5 bases). V was clipped by 5 bases and J by 6 bases, with 22 bases between them. The CDR3 extends over 16 amino acids. The V gene's germline CDR1 is SGHAT and CDR2 FQNNGV.